The rows below give T cell receptor beta chains drawn from one sample of a study of a mutant IDH1 vaccine in newly diagnosed glioma. Their specific antigens are unknown. The table came from immunoSEQ multiplex PCR; TCRdb's copy has only in-frame clones and leaves some out. The sample lists fewer than 70,000 clones, around 83% occurring once. The sequenced sample was PBMCs, obtained from a glioma patient whose treatment included an IDH1 peptide vaccine. The receptors derive from a man between 25 and 39 years old with glioma. The conserved cysteine and the conserved F or W are not part of the CDR3 here. The order of the fields is clone size, J gene, V gene, CDR3 protein. Size tells how often a clone was seen (once, few, many) or the class of an expanded clone, and some rows leave it out.

clone size: .; J gene: TRBJ2-7; V gene: TRBV5-4; CDR3 protein: ASSLELVADYEQY
clone size: .; J gene: TRBJ1-2; V gene: TRBV28; CDR3 protein: ASSLDRDYGYT
clone size: once; J gene: TRBJ1-2; V gene: TRBV5-1; CDR3 protein: ASSLEGQPVGYT
clone size: .; J gene: TRBJ2-7; V gene: TRBV29-1; CDR3 protein: SVDGGQAFEQY
clone size: few; J gene: TRBJ1-5; V gene: TRBV7-9; CDR3 protein: ASSLRDSNQPQH
clone size: few; J gene: TRBJ1-5; V gene: TRBV7-9; CDR3 protein: ASSLGPEGQPQH
clone size: few; J gene: TRBJ2-7; V gene: TRBV4-1; CDR3 protein: ASSQDDSTYEQY
clone size: .; J gene: TRBJ2-7; V gene: TRBV16; CDR3 protein: ASSQSMGRSYEQY
clone size: .; J gene: TRBJ2-2; V gene: TRBV28; CDR3 protein: ASSRTGAGTGELF
clone size: once; J gene: TRBJ1-1; V gene: TRBV10-2; CDR3 protein: ASSDWSGGNTEAF
clone size: .; J gene: TRBJ2-3; V gene: TRBV15; CDR3 protein: ATSRGPDRGEGRTQY
clone size: .; J gene: TRBJ2-7; V gene: TRBV5-1; CDR3 protein: ASSLETGRGEQY
clone size: .; J gene: TRBJ2-7; V gene: TRBV14; CDR3 protein: ASSQVIPGEQY
clone size: .; J gene: TRBJ2-4; V gene: TRBV5-1; CDR3 protein: ASSLARGLQNIQY
clone size: .; J gene: TRBJ1-1; V gene: TRBV14; CDR3 protein: ASSQQLDTEAF
clone size: .; J gene: TRBJ1-2; V gene: TRBV4-1; CDR3 protein: ASSFDPGVATANYGYT
clone size: .; J gene: TRBJ2-7; V gene: TRBV28; CDR3 protein: ASNRGGLRAREQY
clone size: .; J gene: TRBJ2-3; V gene: TRBV7-8; CDR3 protein: ASSLVVGPGTDTQY
clone size: .; J gene: TRBJ1-3; V gene: TRBV2; CDR3 protein: ASSEMFYRSGNTIY
clone size: .; J gene: TRBJ2-3; V gene: TRBV7-6; CDR3 protein: ASSFWAGGPTDTQY
clone size: .; J gene: TRBJ1-3; V gene: TRBV7-9; CDR3 protein: ASSSEYGLRGNTIY
clone size: .; J gene: TRBJ2-5; V gene: TRBV28; CDR3 protein: ASSDGRRETQY
clone size: .; J gene: TRBJ1-3; V gene: TRBV7-9; CDR3 protein: ASSPDRASGNTIY
clone size: .; J gene: TRBJ2-5; V gene: TRBV9; CDR3 protein: ASSPGPKEGGQETQY
clone size: .; J gene: TRBJ2-7; V gene: TRBV4-2; CDR3 protein: ASSQDPAGGAEQY
clone size: few; J gene: TRBJ1-4; V gene: TRBV2; CDR3 protein: ASCYSRANEKLF
clone size: .; J gene: TRBJ2-1; V gene: TRBV2; CDR3 protein: ASSEAPFYSGANEQF
clone size: .; J gene: TRBJ1-5; V gene: TRBV19; CDR3 protein: ASSIQANQPQH
clone size: .; J gene: TRBJ2-5; V gene: TRBV29-1; CDR3 protein: SVKGQQETQY
clone size: .; J gene: TRBJ1-6; V gene: TRBV19; CDR3 protein: ASRTGTGNSPLH
clone size: once; J gene: TRBJ1-6; V gene: TRBV7-2; CDR3 protein: ASSLTGSIPLH
clone size: .; J gene: TRBJ1-2; V gene: TRBV6-1; CDR3 protein: ASRNRDSSNYGYT
clone size: once; J gene: TRBJ2-3; V gene: TRBV5-4; CDR3 protein: ASSPPRRGRHSGDTQY
clone size: once; J gene: TRBJ2-2; V gene: TRBV4-1; CDR3 protein: ASSQVWNTGELF
clone size: .; J gene: TRBJ2-5; V gene: TRBV18; CDR3 protein: ASSPLGQGVRQETQY
clone size: .; J gene: TRBJ1-1; V gene: TRBV27; CDR3 protein: ASSRGGAFTEAF
clone size: .; J gene: TRBJ1-1; V gene: TRBV2; CDR3 protein: ASAQGGLDAF
clone size: .; J gene: TRBJ1-3; V gene: TRBV5-4; CDR3 protein: ASSPGTNSGNTIY
clone size: .; J gene: TRBJ2-3; V gene: TRBV28; CDR3 protein: ASSLQGGGADTQY
clone size: .; J gene: TRBJ2-4; V gene: TRBV6-1; CDR3 protein: ASSASGDRAGIGAKNIQY
clone size: .; J gene: TRBJ2-2; V gene: TRBV13; CDR3 protein: ASSLVAGRTGELF
clone size: few; J gene: TRBJ1-1; V gene: TRBV18; CDR3 protein: ASSPQGQGARNTEAF
clone size: .; J gene: TRBJ2-3; V gene: TRBV11-2; CDR3 protein: ASSLGGDTQY
clone size: .; J gene: TRBJ1-1; V gene: TRBV5-1; CDR3 protein: ASSTEPSGGDTEAF
clone size: once; J gene: TRBJ1-1; V gene: TRBV5-4; CDR3 protein: ASSNLDGNTEAF
clone size: .; J gene: TRBJ1-1; V gene: TRBV4-2; CDR3 protein: ASSFRGTFGQGGPEAF
clone size: .; J gene: TRBJ1-1; V gene: TRBV27; CDR3 protein: ASSFHRGGTEAF
clone size: .; J gene: TRBJ1-1; V gene: TRBV19; CDR3 protein: ASISPGQGARGPEAF